This TCR beta chain stems from a study of Graves' ophthalmopathy and Graves' hyperthyroidism. Whole-study findings and limits: Blood also harbored most expanded thyroid clonotypes above 0.001 frequency.

Transcripts of RNA were the source for amplifying TCR beta CDR3 regions. First-round RT-PCR used HTBI primers; second-round multiplex PCR followed. TCRdb analysed the multiplex PCR reads with MiXCR anew, one entry per CDR3 protein. The sample shows about 210,000 distinct CDR3 sequences, around 28% of them seen only once. This clonotype was counted ten times or more. The antigen remains undetermined. CDR1 and CDR2 (germline): LNHDA, SQIVND (reference sequence). The CDR3 is made up of 14 amino acids. After removal of 3 bases from V and 3 bases from J, the junction contained 2 bases not matched to a gene.

The chain links TRBV19 to TRBJ1-5; TRBD1 matches 7 bases. Sequenced sample: peripheral blood. The TCR sequence derives from a man aged 45-65 years with Graves' ophthalmopathy. The CDR3 region has the DNA TGTGCCAGTAGTATTCAGGGGGTCAATCAGCCCCAGCATTTT. Translated: CASSIQGVNQPQHF.